The clone carrying this T cell receptor beta chain has at least ten counts. Antigen unknown. The entry originates in a study of identical twins. The CDR3 runs to 12 residues. Trimming took off 0 bases at V and 6 bases at J, with 6 bases between the two ends. Germline loops: CDR1 SGHRS, CDR2 YFSETQ. Each CDR3 protein is one row after TCRdb ran MiXCR on the 5' RACE reads. The sample consists of 500,000 or so distinct CDR3 sequences, 14% of them appearing once. Healthy Caucasians made up all donors. Study observations and caveats: Analyses of zero insertions could, in part, be confounded by invariant MAIT and iNKT cells.

This sample also belongs to another study, concerning yellow fever vaccine responses in identical twins.

Input material: CD4+ T cells sorted from blood. The receptor was isolated from a woman under 30 in good health. The chain uses TRBV5-1 and TRBJ1-2; D ambiguous. Here the CDR3 DNA reads TGCGCCAGCAGCTTGGAGATTAATGGCTACACCTTC. It yields the protein CASSLEINGYTF.